These 24 T cell receptor beta chains share one sample of origin, sequenced in a study of cytomegalovirus exposure and HLA in healthy donors. 60 Vbeta and 13 Jbeta primers were used in PCR. The assay was immunoSEQ multiplex PCR, and TCRdb's table has in-frame clones only and misses some. The profile covers about 180,000 clones, with around 80% appearing a single time and approximately 2.4% taken by the ten largest. Sequenced material: PBMCs. All receptors come from a male donor in good health and CMV-seronegative.

The chain couples TRBV19 to TRBJ2-6; 7 nucleotides align to TRBD1. J lost 0 bases, V lost 2 bases, and 7 bases had no gene match. There are 18 residues in the CDR3. Looked up from germline, CDR1 is LNHDA and CDR2 is SQIVND (reference sequence). CDR3 DNA sequence: TGTGCCAGTAGTATACCTCCCACAGGGGCCTCTGGGGCCAACGTCCTGACTTTC. Residues: CASSIPPTGASGANVLTF. The whole variable domain, filled in from reference TRBV19 and TRBJ2-6, reads DGGITQSPKYLFRKEGQNVTLSCEQNLNHDAMYWYRQDPGQGLRLIYYSQIVNDFQKGDIAEGYSVSREKKESFPLTVTSAQKNPTAFYLCASSIPPTGASGANVLTFGAGSRLTVL.

This clone was seen only once. The chain links TRBV6-1 to TRBJ2-7; perhaps TRBD2 as D (5 bases). This CDR3 contains 14 residues. The V gene lost 8 bases and the J gene lost 5 bases, with 19 bases spanning the gap. The germline CDR1 and CDR2 sequences are MNHNS and SASEGT. This CDR3 reads CASQEDPVPHEQYF. The CDR3 DNA is TGTGCCAGCCAGGAGGACCCCGTTCCCCACGAGCAGTACTTC.

This CDR3 is CASSSGTSNQPQHF. The CDR3 DNA follows: TGTGCCAGTAGTTCCGGGACATCAAATCAGCCCCAGCATTTT. The chain joins TRBV19 to TRBJ1-5; maybe TRBD1 (6 bases). CDR1 is LNHDA, CDR2 SQIVND, per germline (reference sequence). This CDR3 contains 14 residues. The V gene lost 5 bases and the J gene lost 4 bases, with 12 bases spanning the gap.

The chain is built from TRBV30 and TRBJ2-5; perhaps TRBD1 as D (7 bases). The end of the DNA fits TRBJ2-7 better, so the J call may be wrong. The CDR3 length is 14 residues. Germline V gives CDR1 GTSNPN, CDR2 SVGIG (reference sequence). CDR3 sequence: CAWSGQGGGHEQYF. Written as DNA, the CDR3 is TGTGCCTGGAGTGGACAGGGAGGAGGACACGAGCAGTACTTC.

This sequence joins TRBV7-3 and TRBJ2-3; maybe TRBD1 (6 bases). The CDR3 totals 19 residues. Trimming stripped 5 bases from V and 1 base from J, with 25 bases between. Germline V lookup: CDR1 SGHTA, CDR2 FQGTGA. This CDR3 reads CASSQTTAGTRGRTDTQYF. The CDR3 coding sequence is TGTGCCAGCAGCCAGACGACTGCCGGGACACGAGGGCGCACAGATACGCAGTATTTT.

The rearrangement links TRBV28 to TRBJ1-4; 7 bases fit TRBD1. Germline V gene data show CDR1 as MDHEN and CDR2 as SYDVKM. This CDR3 contains 14 residues. V was pared by 9 bases and J by 4 bases, with 8 bases of the junction left unmatched. CDR3 amino acids: CASHDRAFNEKLFF. As DNA, the CDR3 is TGTGCCAGTCATGACAGGGCCTTTAATGAAAAACTGTTTTTT.

J is TRBJ2-5 and V is TRBV28; TRBD2 is a possible D gene (6 bases). The germline V gene encodes CDR1 MDHEN and CDR2 SYDVKM. CDR3 size: 14 residues. V was shortened by 8 bases and J by 1 base, with 14 bases between the two germline ends. CDR3 in DNA: TGTGCCAGCCGACGGCTAGCGACCCAAGAGACCCAGTACTTC. The encoded protein is CASRRLATQETQYF.

The J gene is TRBJ2-2, the V gene TRBV27, with 14 positions matching TRBD2. Trimming took 2 bases from V and 2 from J; bases not matched to a gene: 4. There are 18 residues in the CDR3. CDR1 is MNHEY and CDR2 is SMNVEV in the germline V gene (reference sequence). CDR3 sequence reads: CASSLRTSGGTNTGELFF. Written as DNA, the CDR3 is TGTGCCAGCAGTTTAAGGACTAGCGGGGGGACCAACACCGGGGAGCTGTTTTTT.

This clone has a single count. The chain recombines TRBV6-1 with TRBJ2-7; 9 nucleotides match TRBD1. Germline assignment: CDR1 MNHNS and CDR2 SASEGT. The junction had 12 bases not matched to a gene; V was cut back by 4 bases and J by 5 bases. The CDR3 contains 16 residues. CDR3 sequence reads: CASSALPGQGSNEQYF. CDR3 bases: TGTGCCAGCAGTGCCCTCCCGGGACAGGGCTCGAACGAGCAGTACTTC.

In this sample, this clone turned up once. The V gene is TRBV28, the J gene TRBJ2-3, with 8 nucleotides matching TRBD1. Germline CDR1 MDHEN, CDR2 SYDVKM. The V segment lost 6 bases and the J segment 3 bases; nucleotides outside the gene matches: 8. This CDR3 has 15 amino acids. The CDR3 bases are TGTGCCAGCAGCCGGACAGGGTCGGGTACAGATACGCAGTATTTT. Translating it yields CASSRTGSGTDTQYF.

V gene TRBV18 combines with J gene TRBJ1-4, with D perhaps matching TRBD1 (5 bases). V was pared by 3 bases and J by 4 bases, with 9 bases between. Germline values: CDR1 KGHSH, CDR2 LQKENI. This CDR3 region has 14 residues. The CDR3 loop is CASSPDSHNEKLFF. CDR3 bases: TGTGCCAGCTCACCCGACAGTCATAATGAAAAACTGTTTTTT.

The gene calls are TRBV9 and TRBJ1-2; D remains ambiguous. The CDR3 consists of 10 residues. Germline V gene data show CDR1 as SGDLS and CDR2 as YYNGEE. V was clipped by 5 bases and J by 9 bases, with 8 bases between them. The CDR3 spells CASRRNSYTF. The CDR3, as DNA: TGTGCCAGCAGGAGGAACAGCTACACCTTC.

This clone came up once. The rearrangement uses TRBV29-1 and TRBJ2-2, with 9 bases matching TRBD1. CDR1 is SQVTM and CDR2 is ANQGSEA in the germline V gene. This CDR3 spans 15 amino acids. V was clipped by 3 bases and J by 6 bases; unmatched bases: 8. The CDR3 region has the DNA TGCAGCGTTGAGGTGGGACAGGGAATTTCCGGGGAGCTGTTTTTT. The encoded protein is CSVEVGQGISGELFF.

This chain uses TRBV7-9 with TRBJ2-7; D is unresolved. CDR3 length equals 14 residues. V lost 0 bases to trimming and J lost 0 bases, with 6 bases between them. CDR1 is SEHNR and CDR2 is FQNEAQ in the germline V gene (reference sequence). The chain's CDR3 is CASSLAQSSYEQYF. The CDR3 nucleotides read TGTGCCAGCAGCTTAGCACAGAGCTCCTACGAGCAGTACTTC.

The V gene is TRBV5-4, the J gene TRBJ2-2; 11 bases map to TRBD1. The length of the CDR3 is 15 residues. V dropped 4 bases and J dropped 16; count of bases not matched to a gene: 15. Germline V gene lookup returns CDR1 SGHNT and CDR2 YYREEE (reference sequence). The CDR3 here is CASSTGQGAMGRKFF. DNA of the CDR3: TGTGCCAGCAGCACAGGACAGGGGGCGATGGGAAGGAAGTTTTTT. The variable domain in full, with the rest retrieved from reference TRBV5-4 and TRBJ2-2, is ETGVTQSPTHLIKTRGQQVTLRCSSQSGHNTVSWYQQALGQGPQFIFQYYREEENGRGNFPPRFSGLQFPNYSSELNVNALELDDSALYLCASSTGQGAMGRKFFGEGSRLTVL.

The chain carries TRBV19 and TRBJ1-5; 9 bases agree with TRBD1. V shed 6 bases and J 1 base; nucleotides not matched to a gene: 10. The CDR3 runs to 17 residues. CDR1 is LNHDA and CDR2 is SQIVND in the germline V gene (reference sequence). The CDR3 spells CASRDTRTGASNQPQHF. DNA for the CDR3: TGTGCCAGTAGGGACACTCGGACAGGGGCCAGCAATCAGCCCCAGCATTTT.

The sample holds one count of this clone. The chain combines TRBV30 with TRBJ1-4; 9 bases fit TRBD1. The J segment lost 2 bases and the V segment lost 2 bases, leaving 3 bases of the junction unmatched. CDR3 length equals 15 residues. Germline V CDR1 and CDR2: GTSNPN, SVGIG (reference sequence). The CDR3 here is CAWSYRGRTNEKLFF. The DNA for the CDR3 is TGTGCCTGGAGTTACAGGGGGCGGACTAATGAAAAACTGTTTTTT.

V is TRBV28 and J is TRBJ2-3; 8 bases are a match to TRBD2. Trimming cost V 0 bases and J 2 bases; bases outside gene matches: 7. The germline V gene has CDR1 MDHEN and CDR2 SYDVKM. CDR3 length: 17 amino acids. Written as DNA, the CDR3 is TGTGCCAGCAGTTTATGGACGGGAGGGCCGAACACAGATACGCAGTATTTT. Its protein is CASSLWTGGPNTDTQYF.

This clone was found a few times. CDR3 sequence (DNA): TGTGCCAGCAGCTCCCAGGGGGCTACTAACTATGGCTACACCTTC. Its translation is CASSSQGATNYGYTF. The V call is TRBV5-6, the J call TRBJ1-2; TRBD1 aligns across 8 bases. Germline assignment: CDR1 SGHDT and CDR2 YYEEEE. This CDR3 is built from 15 residues. Unmatched junction bases numbered 4, after V lost 3 bases and J lost 0 bases.

The gene calls are TRBV19 and TRBJ2-2; 7 bases are a match to TRBD2. CDR3 length equals 15 residues. CDR1 is LNHDA, CDR2 SQIVND, per germline (reference sequence). J was trimmed by 5 bases and V by 0 bases; bases with no gene match: 3. CDR3 DNA sequence: TGTGCCAGTAGTATAGATCCGCGGGGGACCGGGGAGCTGTTTTTT. The encoded protein is CASSIDPRGTGELFF.

The J gene is TRBJ2-5, the V gene TRBV15, with D perhaps TRBD1 (6 bases). CDR1 is LNHNV and CDR2 is YYDKDF in the germline V gene (reference sequence). The germline V and J ends were trimmed by 4 bases and 5 bases, with 17 bases remaining between them. CDR3 size: 15 residues. The DNA for the CDR3 is TGTGCCACCAGCAAACCCACAGGGCCTCAGGAGACCCAGTACTTC. It yields the protein CATSKPTGPQETQYF.

This rearrangement joins TRBV4-3 to TRBJ2-2, with a tentative D call TRBD2 (6 bases). Germline V CDR1 and CDR2: LGHNA, YSLEER. V was cut by 1 base and J by 4 bases, with 16 bases left in between. This CDR3 comprises 17 residues. The CDR3 here is CASSQGRRDSVTGELFF. CDR3 DNA: TGCGCCAGCAGCCAAGGACGTAGGGACTCGGTCACCGGGGAGCTGTTTTTT.

This chain uses TRBV7-9 with TRBJ2-4; TRBD2 agrees at 13 bases. The CDR3 totals 13 residues. CDR1 SEHNR and CDR2 FQNEAQ come from the germline V gene (reference sequence). V was clipped by 5 bases and J by 15 bases; unmatched bases: 7. The CDR3 nucleotides read TGTGCCAGCAGCCCCGGACTAGCGGGAGAGGCGTACTTC. Its translation is CASSPGLAGEAYF.

The V gene is TRBV4-1, the J gene TRBJ2-7, with D perhaps matching TRBD2 (5 bases). From germline, CDR1 is MGHRA and CDR2 YSYEKL. V dropped 0 bases and J dropped 1 base, with 10 bases sitting between them. CDR3 length: 15 residues. DNA for the CDR3: TGCGCCAGCAGCCAAGATAGGGTAGCGTCCTACGAGCAGTACTTC. Residues: CASSQDRVASYEQYF.